This entry concerns a single T cell receptor beta chain. As yet, its antigen is unknown. Looked up from germline, CDR1 is MDHEN and CDR2 is SYDVKM. This CDR3 is 14 amino acids long. V lost 4 bases, J lost 15 bases, and 21 bases lay in between. The sample originates from a study of shared clonotypes between healthy human individuals. The study's findings and limits: Between four donors, naive CD4 clonotypes were shared at a level of about 5%. Depth was large, yet rarefaction showed that sorted-subset sequencing was incomplete.

Genomic DNA of every subset was divided equally among multiple immunoSEQ plates. Repertoires were generated with immunoSEQ multiplex PCR, while TCRdb's copy carries only in-frame clones and drops some. Here the sample spans about 960,000 clones, approximately 80% being singletons. The chain has TRBV28 and TRBJ1-4; a weak D match, TRBD1 (6 bases). The origin of this receptor is a man between 18 and 35 years old in good health. The sequenced material came from memory CD4+ T cells sorted from blood. Subset denoted: CD45RA-negative fraction. CDR3 sequence: CASSSGQFGRRVFF. The CDR3 nucleotides read TGTGCCAGCAGTTCCGGACAGTTCGGGAGAAGGGTGTTTTTT.